This TCR beta chain emerged from a study of long-term antiretroviral therapy in people with HIV (dated by TCRdb to the early 2020s). General notes on the study: Collection of the earliest samples took place about a decade ahead of the 2015 WHO recommendation for immediate ART, at a time when ART was typically delayed until CD4 counts fell. About a third of the roughly 30 participants with HIV were female. The cohort contributed 150 to 200 cryopreserved PBMC samples from about 31 adults with confirmed HIV infection, collected serially over a mean of 6 years (range 1-12). This retrospective serial study examined whether starting ART and sustained HIV suppression were associated with changes in the composition and diversity of the TRB repertoire in peripheral blood. Test extractions of a monoclonal T-cell line alongside approximately 34 polyclonal samples showed no cross-contamination during QIAcube processing. What the research found in general, with its limitations: Inferences about post-ART repertoire changes are limited because no data were available on ART adherence, viral resistance or therapy changes. Because pre-ART samples had limited cell numbers, unsorted PBMC were profiled rather than sorted CD4+ and CD8+ T cells. ART initiation was associated with a significant increase in TRB diversity, but diversity stayed significantly below transplant donor controls even after long-term ART. Because PBMC availability was limited, only the TCR beta chain was sequenced, with no alpha chain pairing. Narrower CDR3 length ranges were observed in HIV repertoires than in controls, and an antigen-experienced repertoire with only a slight naive shift after ART was suggested by the network structure. Expanded TRB clones identified before ART initiation dominated the repertoire across all time points, though the dominance fluctuated and decreased in many PLHIV after ART. Samples dated from the mid-2000s to the late 2010s, and the ART regimens used may be less effective than current ones.

The immunoSEQ hsTCRB v3.0 assay was used at survey level resolution to sequence the TRB variable region. The targeted TRB sequencing depth was about 35,000-55,000 T-cell genomes per sample. An Illumina MiSeq with a v3 150-cycle kit was used to sequence the pooled TRB libraries. The original pipeline was this. Repertoire analysis was run in R within a reproducible Nextflow workflow that covered QC, data transformation and analysis. LymphoSeq2, an R package for exploring AIRR-Seq data, was used to implement the custom analyses. A handful of samples that produced fewer than 5000 total TRB sequences were removed, so 150 to 200 HIV repertoires were analyzed. Among the approximately 200 retained HIV repertoires, some 59 were collected before ART initiation and some 130 after ART initiation. Each repertoire was downsampled to 5000 TRB nucleotide sequences, and summary statistics were averaged across 100 downsampling iterations. The analysis kept only TRB sequences whose CDR3 regions were at least seven amino acids long. Diversity was measured with a Shannon entropy-derived clonality score and the Gini coefficient. In repertoire networks, the top 5000 CDR3 amino acid sequences were linked whenever an edit distance of one separated two sequences. Antigen specificity groups and MHC restriction were predicted for TRB CDR3 amino acid sequences with GLIPH2. To flag known associations with CMV, EBV, HIV or tissue antigens, CDR3 amino acid sequences were compared against VDJdb and McPAS-TCR. Pre-ART, post-ART and control groups were compared with Wilcoxon signed-rank tests and Holm-Bonferroni correction. The immuneACCESS repertoire file appears here via TCRdb, limited to in-frame rearrangements. These files lack a portion of the clones; in checked studies, under half of the deficit traces to unresolved V genes, and the cause of the others is not known. Clone size and the V and J calls come from that table; the DNA yielded D and trimming. The sample profile shows over 10,000 clones; around three quarters of them were found once. Jointly, the top ten make up roughly 15% of the sample.

Points on this clone: Its antigen is unknown. Qualities for individual bases were not recorded, and no much larger clone is one base off.

Inclusion was restricted to participants for whom at least one PBMC sample before ART initiation and at least two post-ART samples were available. Every participant with HIV received treatment in the United States of America. Before DNA extraction, cryopreserved samples of roughly 1-10 million PBMC were thawed and washed. At the time of the earliest PBMC sample, participants with HIV were aged between about 23 and 54 years. Each participant contributed PBMC samples from 1-4 timepoints before ART initiation and 2-8 timepoints after ART initiation, with a median of 7 samples. For every participant, serial HIV viral load, CD4+ T-cell count, ART history and demographic data were obtained. Genomic DNA was extracted from unsorted PBMC with a Qiagen kit on a QIAcube, processed in batches of 12 samples. This sequence was found in a man aged 40-49 years with HIV. This sample comprised unsorted PBMCs, obtained 3 to 3.2 years before starting antiretroviral therapy.

The DNA is as follows: TGTGCCAGCAGCTTAGGACGTACGGGTGGATACACCGGGGAGCTGTTTTTT. It encodes CASSLGRTGGYTGELFF. The V gene is TRBV7-6 and the J gene is TRBJ2-2; the D gene remains uncertain. The trim is 1 base for V and 3 bases for J, with a gap of 15 bases between the germline ends. According to the germline V gene, CDR1 reads SGHVS and CDR2 reads FNYEAQ. Including cysteine and phenylalanine, the CDR3 has 17 amino acids. This entry keeps only the CDR3 DNA: 51 bases, framed from base 1.